This T cell receptor beta chain was found in a study of blood T cell repertoires in COVID-19. Only in-frame clones appear in the TCRdb table, and some are missing; sequencing was by immunoSEQ multiplex PCR. The sample consists of about 370,000 clones, roughly 90% of them appearing once. The sample consisted of peripheral blood. The receptor's source is a woman in her twenties or thirties with COVID-19, enrolled during active disease.

CDR3: CASSLTGQGFVETQYF. The CDR3 coding sequence is TGTGCCAGCAGCTTAACTGGACAGGGTTTCGTCGAGACCCAGTACTTC. V gene TRBV11-2 combines with J gene TRBJ2-5, with 8 bases aligning to TRBD1. Germline values: CDR1 SGHAT, CDR2 FQNNGV. The V gene end was trimmed by 2 bases and the J gene end by 5 bases; junction bases not matched to a gene: 10. This CDR3 contains 16 residues.